The subject of this entry is one T cell receptor beta chain. Its antigen is unidentified. Sequencing was performed with immunoSEQ multiplex PCR; in TCRdb, only in-frame clones are kept and a portion is missing. The table has fewer than 35,000 clones, approximately 80% seen once. The length of the CDR3 is 16 residues. The data are from a study of T cells in narcolepsy. Findings and limits, study-wide: Autoreactive clone sequences were missing from some blood memory CD4+ repertoires. Same-patient CSF and blood CD4+ T cell clonotypes included HCRT-specific and TRIB2-specific autoreactive ones.

The sequence was collected from a human donor with narcolepsy. The rearrangement links TRBV21-1 to TRBJ2-2. TRBV21-1 constitutes a pseudogene. The sequenced material came from CD45RA- memory CD4+ T cells from PBMCs. The CDR3 bases are TGTGCCAGCAGCAAACGAGGATTAGAGGGGGGCGGGGAGCTGTTTTTT. Protein product: CASSKRGLEGGGELFF.